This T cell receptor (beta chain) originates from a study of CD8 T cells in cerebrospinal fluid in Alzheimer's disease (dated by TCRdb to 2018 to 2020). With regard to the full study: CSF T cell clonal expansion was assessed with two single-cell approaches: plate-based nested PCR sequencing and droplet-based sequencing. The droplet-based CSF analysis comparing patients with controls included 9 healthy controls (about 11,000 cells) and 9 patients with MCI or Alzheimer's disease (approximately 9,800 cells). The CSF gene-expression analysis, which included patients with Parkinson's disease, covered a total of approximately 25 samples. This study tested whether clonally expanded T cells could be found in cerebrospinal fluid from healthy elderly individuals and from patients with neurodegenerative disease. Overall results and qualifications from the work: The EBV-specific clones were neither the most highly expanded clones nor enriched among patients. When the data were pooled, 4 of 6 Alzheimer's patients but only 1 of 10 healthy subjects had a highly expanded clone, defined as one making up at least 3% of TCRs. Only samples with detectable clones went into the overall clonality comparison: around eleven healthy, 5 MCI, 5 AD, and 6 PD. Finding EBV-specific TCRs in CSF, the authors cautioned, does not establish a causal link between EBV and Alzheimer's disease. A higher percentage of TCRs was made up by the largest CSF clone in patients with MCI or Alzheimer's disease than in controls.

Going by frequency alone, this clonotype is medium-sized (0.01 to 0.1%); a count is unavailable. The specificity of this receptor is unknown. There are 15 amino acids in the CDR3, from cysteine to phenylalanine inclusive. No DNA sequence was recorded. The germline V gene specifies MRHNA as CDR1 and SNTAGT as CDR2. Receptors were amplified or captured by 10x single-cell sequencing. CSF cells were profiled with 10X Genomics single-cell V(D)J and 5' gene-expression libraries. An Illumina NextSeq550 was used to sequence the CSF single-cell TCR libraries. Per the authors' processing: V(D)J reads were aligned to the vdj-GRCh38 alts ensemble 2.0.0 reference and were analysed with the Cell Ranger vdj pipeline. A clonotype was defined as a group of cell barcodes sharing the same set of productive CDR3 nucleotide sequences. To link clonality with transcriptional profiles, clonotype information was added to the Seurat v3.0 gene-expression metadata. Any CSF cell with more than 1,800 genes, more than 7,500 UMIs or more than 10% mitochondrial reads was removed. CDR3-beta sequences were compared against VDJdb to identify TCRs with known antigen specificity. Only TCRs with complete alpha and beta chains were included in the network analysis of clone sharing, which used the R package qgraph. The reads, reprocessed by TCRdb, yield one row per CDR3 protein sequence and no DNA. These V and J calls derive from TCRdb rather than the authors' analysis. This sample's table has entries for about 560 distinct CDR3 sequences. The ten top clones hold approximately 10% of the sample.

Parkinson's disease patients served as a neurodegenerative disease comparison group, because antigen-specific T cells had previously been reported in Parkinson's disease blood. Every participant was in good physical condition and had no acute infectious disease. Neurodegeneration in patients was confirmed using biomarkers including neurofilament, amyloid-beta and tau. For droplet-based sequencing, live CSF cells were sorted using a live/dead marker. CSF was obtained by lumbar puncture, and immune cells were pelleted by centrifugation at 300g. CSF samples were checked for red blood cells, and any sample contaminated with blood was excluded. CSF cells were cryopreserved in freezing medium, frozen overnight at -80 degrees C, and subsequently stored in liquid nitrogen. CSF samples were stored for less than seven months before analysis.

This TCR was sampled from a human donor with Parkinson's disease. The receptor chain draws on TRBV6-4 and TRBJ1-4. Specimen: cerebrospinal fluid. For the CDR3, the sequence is CASSDSTATNEKLFF.